Included here is one TCR beta chain sequence, with context. Authors' data handling: From reference gene primer amplification, estimates of nucleated cell counts were derived. Assay: immunoSEQ multiplex PCR; the TCRdb copy retains only in-frame clones and omits some. V and J calls and clone size follow that table, whereas D and trimming were derived from the DNA. The table lists 150,000 to 200,000 clones, around 83% of them singletons. Participant ages covered about 18 to 90 years across around 22 US areas. Each participant's cohort was designated according to participant-reported clinical history. Per germline, CDR1 ENHRY and CDR2 SYGVKD. Deletions cut 4 bases from V and 2 bases from J, with 14 bases between. The CDR3 contains 15 residues. This specimen belongs to a study of blood T cell repertoires in COVID-19.

Sequencing was performed on PBMCs or T cells enriched from blood (not recorded which). The chain links TRBV10-3 to TRBJ1-2; TRBD1 is a possible D gene (6 bases). This clonotype was sampled from a woman aged 45-65 years in a cohort exposed to, infected with or recovered from COVID-19 (not recorded which). The DNA of the CDR3 is TGTGCCATCAGTGTGGACAGTACCTGGAACTATGGCTACACCTTC. This encodes CAISVDSTWNYGYTF.